This is a list of T cell receptor beta chains from one sample in a study of shared clonotypes between healthy human individuals. Assay: immunoSEQ multiplex PCR; the TCRdb copy retains only in-frame clones and omits some. The sample yields around 1.1 million clones, 78% seen once. Sequenced input: memory CD4+ T cells from PBMCs. The receptors shown here come from a man younger than 35 in good health. Some clones in this sample may be carry-over from other donors' samples. CDR3s include the opening cysteine and the closing phenylalanine or tryptophan. D genes are given only for firm matches. Rows give clone size only sometimes, using once, few, many, or a class for an expanded clone.

NA,TRBJ1-5,NA,TRBV6-5,TGTGCCAGCAGACACCCAGTGGAGGGCAATCAGCCCCAGCATTTT,CASRHPVEGNQPQHF
NA,TRBJ2-5,once,TRBV5-4,TGTGCCAGCAGCCCGGCGTGGGACGAGACCCAGTACTTC,CASSPAWDETQYF
NA,TRBJ1-5,NA,TRBV28,TGTGCCAGCAGTTTCGCCGCTAGGGGGGGGAATCAGCCCCAGCATTTT,CASSFAARGGNQPQHF
NA,TRBJ1-5,NA,TRBV28,TGTGCCAGCAGTGTCTCTGGGGAGTGGGGTCAGCCCCAGCATTTT,CASSVSGEWGQPQHF
NA,TRBJ1-5,NA,TRBV18,TGTGCCAGCTCATATAGGGAGGATAGCAATCAGCCCCAGCATTTT,CASSYREDSNQPQHF
TRBD2,TRBJ2-1,NA,TRBV7-3,TGTGCCAGCAGCGAAATAGCGGGAGTCTACAATGAGCAGTTCTTC,CASSEIAGVYNEQFF
NA,TRBJ2-5,NA,TRBV18,TGTGCCAGCTCAGGGACACCAGTCCAGTACTTC,CASSGTPVQYF
NA,TRBJ1-2,NA,TRBV27,TGTGCCAGCAGTCCCAGGGCAGGGGATGCCTATGGCTACACCTTC,CASSPRAGDAYGYTF
TRBD1,TRBJ1-1,many,TRBV6-1,TGTGCCAGCAGTGAAAGGGGGCTGAACACTGAAGCTTTCTTT,CASSERGLNTEAFF
TRBD1,TRBJ1-1,NA,TRBV29-1,TGCAGCGTGCGACAGGGGTGGAACACTGAAGCTTTCTTT,CSVRQGWNTEAFF
TRBD1,TRBJ2-2,NA,TRBV11-2,TGTGCCAGCAGCTCCCTTGGACAGGCCGCGAACACCGGGGAGCTGTTTTTT,CASSSLGQAANTGELFF
NA,TRBJ1-5,NA,TRBV2,TGTGCCAGCAGTGCCCAGACAGTTCAGCCCCAGCATTTT,CASSAQTVQPQHF
NA,TRBJ1-5,NA,TRBV7-8,TGTGCCAGCAGCTTATTTAATCAGCCCCAGCATTTT,CASSLFNQPQHF
TRBD2,TRBJ2-7,NA,TRBV6-1,TGTGCCAGCAGCGCGGGAATTTTAGCGGGCGAGCAGTACTTC,CASSAGILAGEQYF
TRBD1,TRBJ1-2,NA,TRBV6-1,TGTGCCAGCAGAACTACAGGGGAAGATGGCTACACCTTC,CASRTTGEDGYTF
NA,TRBJ1-2,many,TRBV30,TGTGCCTGCATCCGGGGGGGGAACTATGGCTACACCTTC,CACIRGGNYGYTF
NA,TRBJ2-3,NA,TRBV2,TGTGCCAGCAGTCGGAACAACAGGGAGGAGCAGTATTTT,CASSRNNREEQYF
TRBD1,TRBJ2-7,NA,TRBV27,TGTGCCAGCAAGAGATTTAACAGGGGCGAGCAGTACTTC,CASKRFNRGEQYF
TRBD2,TRBJ2-3,NA,TRBV7-8,TGTGCCAGCAGCTCCGGGACTAGCCCAGATACGCAGTATTTT,CASSSGTSPDTQYF
NA,TRBJ2-1,NA,TRBV6-1,TGTGCCAGCAGTGAAGCTATCAGCGGTCCCTACAATGAGCAGTTCTTC,CASSEAISGPYNEQFF
NA,TRBJ2-5,NA,TRBV28,TGTGGTATCACAGATTCCCAGCGGGAGACCCAGTACTTC,CGITDSQRETQYF
NA,TRBJ1-1,NA,TRBV7-9,TGTGCCAGCAGCTTCGGGGCAGGATGGAATGGGGTGGTGAACACTGAAGCTTTCTTT,CASSFGAGWNGVVNTEAFF
NA,TRBJ2-5,NA,TRBV14,TGTGCCAGCAGCCAAGGGCGCAGGGCGGCCCAAGAGACCCAGTACTTC,CASSQGRRAAQETQYF
TRBD1,TRBJ2-7,many,TRBV30,TGTGCCTGGAGGAGGACAGGGGCGGGTGAGCAGTACTTC,CAWRRTGAGEQYF
NA,TRBJ2-7,NA,TRBV28,TGTGCCAGCAGTTTATATTTTTCGGGACGGGGCTCCTACGAGCAGTACTTC,CASSLYFSGRGSYEQYF
TRBD2,TRBJ2-5,once,TRBV13,TGTGCCAGCAGCACTTTCGGGGGGAAGGAGACCCAGTACTTC,CASSTFGGKETQYF
TRBD1,TRBJ1-5,few,TRBV2,TGTGCCAGCAGGGCAGGGGGCGGTCCTTATCAGCCCCAGCATTTT,CASRAGGGPYQPQHF
NA,TRBJ2-2,few,TRBV19,TGTGCCAGCATGGGAGGGAACACCGGGGAGCTGTTTTTT,CASMGGNTGELFF
TRBD2,TRBJ2-7,NA,TRBV25-1,TGTGCCAGCAGCCTAGCGGGAGGGCCTATCGAGCAGTACTTC,CASSLAGGPIEQYF
NA,TRBJ2-1,NA,TRBV12-5,TGTGCTAGTGGGACTGCCGGGCCCGTCAATGAGCAGTTCTTC,CASGTAGPVNEQFF
TRBD2,TRBJ2-1,NA,TRBV19,TGTGCCAGTAGTATAGGAGGACTAGCGGGAGTCAATGAGCAGTTCTTC,CASSIGGLAGVNEQFF
TRBD2,TRBJ2-4,NA,TRBV7-2,TGTGCCAGCAGCTCCCGCGGGGGAGGTACCAAAAACATTCAGTACTTC,CASSSRGGGTKNIQYF
NA,TRBJ2-5,NA,TRBV29-1,TGCAGCGTCGCCGCCGTTCAAGAGACCCAGTACTTC,CSVAAVQETQYF
NA,TRBJ1-5,NA,TRBV2,TGTGCCAGCAGTGTTGTGGGACCCCTCTCGGGTCAGCCCCAGCATTTT,CASSVVGPLSGQPQHF
TRBD2,TRBJ2-1,NA,TRBV28,TGTGCCAGCAGTTTACTGGGACTAGCGGGAAGGGACAATGAGCAGTTCTTC,CASSLLGLAGRDNEQFF
TRBD2,TRBJ2-3,NA,TRBV7-3,TGTGCCAGCAGCTTACTAGCTTGGGCTAGCGGGAGTACAGATACGCAGTATTTT,CASSLLAWASGSTDTQYF
TRBD2,TRBJ2-1,NA,TRBV10-3,TGTGCCATCAGTGAACAAGCGGGAGGATACAATGAGCAGTTCTTC,CAISEQAGGYNEQFF
NA,TRBJ1-1,NA,TRBV19,TGTGCCAGTAGTATAGGCCGGGGCACTGAAGCTTTCTTT,CASSIGRGTEAFF
TRBD1,TRBJ1-2,NA,TRBV27,TGTGCCAGCATGACAGGGAGGGGCTACACCTTC,CASMTGRGYTF
NA,TRBJ1-5,NA,TRBV7-7,TGTGCCAGCAGCTTGGAAGGACCCGGCTTAAGAGATTATAGCAATCAGCCCCAGCATTTT,CASSLEGPGLRDYSNQPQHF
NA,TRBJ1-5,once,TRBV28,TGTGCCAGCAGCCCAATCATAGGGGCAGGGAAGGATCAGCCCCAGCATTTT,CASSPIIGAGKDQPQHF
NA,TRBJ1-2,NA,TRBV25-1,TGTGCCAGTGGTTTCGGGATTGGCTACACCTTC,CASGFGIGYTF
NA,TRBJ1-4,once,TRBV6-6,TGTGCCAGTAAAGAGGGACCCTGGGGGGAAAAACTGTTTTTT,CASKEGPWGEKLFF
NA,TRBJ1-2,NA,TRBV2,TGTGCCAGCAGTGAACAGGGGCCTTCATTGGGGAGCTACACCTTC,CASSEQGPSLGSYTF
TRBD2,TRBJ2-7,NA,TRBV9,TGTGCCAGCAGCGTCAGGGGACTAGCTGGGGAGCAGTACTTC,CASSVRGLAGEQYF
NA,TRBJ2-7,NA,TRBV6-1,TGTGCCACAGAAGAACAGGTGCTTCCCTACGAGCAGTACTTC,CATEEQVLPYEQYF
TRBD1,TRBJ1-4,NA,TRBV30,TGTGCCTGGAGTGTAGGGGACAGATTTAATGAAAAACTGTTTTTT,CAWSVGDRFNEKLFF
TRBD1,TRBJ2-7,NA,TRBV25-1,TGTGCCAGCAGCGGGACAGGGACGTACGAGCAGTACTTC,CASSGTGTYEQYF
NA,TRBJ1-3,NA,TRBV7-8,TGTGCCAGCAGCGACCGTGGAAACACCATATATTTT,CASSDRGNTIYF
TRBD2,TRBJ2-1,NA,TRBV9,TGTGCCAGCAGCGTTAGAGCGGGAGGGCCAGCTGAGCAGTTCTTC,CASSVRAGGPAEQFF
NA,TRBJ1-2,few,TRBV9,TGTGCCAGCAGGGTAATCAGGGGAGTAAGTGGCTACACCTTC,CASRVIRGVSGYTF
NA,TRBJ2-4,NA,TRBV27,TGTGCCAGCAGTTTAATCAAGGGTGCTGAGGGAAGGAGTTGGGCCAAAAACATTCAGTACTTC,CASSLIKGAEGRSWAKNIQYF
NA,TRBJ1-2,NA,TRBV5-8,TGTGCCAGCAGCTTGGATCACCATCCAAGCAATGGCTACACCTTC,CASSLDHHPSNGYTF
NA,TRBJ1-1,NA,TRBV11-3,TGTGCCAGCAGCCCAGGGACGCTGAACACTGAAGCTTTCTTT,CASSPGTLNTEAFF